This T cell receptor beta chain was sequenced during a study of early T cells in non-severe SARS-CoV-2 infection. The protocol attached unique molecular identifiers to individual cDNA molecules. From the 5' RACE reads, TCRdb called clonotypes with MiXCR, one entry per CDR3 protein. The data contain around 28,000 distinct CDR3 sequences, less than 6.5% of them singletons. The V and J ends lost 4 bases and 3 bases respectively, with 17 bases between them. Germline V CDR1 and CDR2: SGHAT, FQNNGV. This CDR3 has 16 amino acids. This clonotype has only a few counts. The rearrangement joins TRBV11-2 to TRBJ2-3; unclear D gene. Sample: whole blood. The receptor was derived from an adult who was a healthcare worker with PCR-confirmed SARS-CoV-2 infection or an uninfected control (not recorded which). CDR3 sequence reads: CASSSPRTKGTDTQYF. CDR3 nucleotides: TGTGCCAGCAGCTCCCCCCGGACCAAAGGGACAGATACGCAGTATTTT.